This T cell receptor beta chain stems from a study of shared clonotypes between healthy human individuals. Findings and caveats of the study: Rarefaction gave evidence that sorted-subset sequencing remained incomplete despite large depth.

Comment on this clone: Its antigen remains unidentified.

Clones were sequenced by immunoSEQ multiplex PCR, and TCRdb holds only the in-frame ones, with some missing. The repertoire holds 2,500,000 or so clones, with 85% to 95% as singletons. Material for sequencing was naive CD4+ T cells from PBMCs. Subset indicated: CD45RA+ positively selected. The clonotype was recovered from a man younger than 35 in good health. Some clones in this sample may be carry-over from other donors' samples.

CDR3: CASSHIQAGVAKNIQYF. The CDR3 DNA is TGCGCCAGCAGCCACATACAGGCGGGTGTAGCCAAAAACATTCAGTACTTC. This chain connects TRBV4-1 to TRBJ2-4, with D possibly called TRBD1 or TRBD2 (5 bases each). The V and J ends lost 3 bases and 0 bases respectively, with 15 bases between them. Germline loops: CDR1 MGHRA, CDR2 YSYEKL. The CDR3 consists of 17 residues.